This TCR beta chain was documented in a study of PD-L1 blockade in urothelial cancer listed by TCRdb under 2017. In the study overall: All patients started therapy around 2014 and received atezolizumab 1,200 mg intravenously every 3 weeks. The study was an exploratory multi-omic analysis of somatic, immune and clinical correlates of response to PD-L1 blockade with atezolizumab in urothelial cancer. Pretreatment blood TCR-seq was available for nearly 30 patients, at least one posttreatment blood collection was obtained for roughly 24 patients, and tumor TCR-seq was available for roughly 24 patients. Blood samples were analyzed 3 weeks after the start of treatment (second dose) and 6 weeks after the start of treatment. Under ten patients achieved durable clinical benefit and about 22 did not. TCR sequencing covered pretreatment tumor samples and matched, serially collected peripheral blood taken before and after atezolizumab treatment. An ECOG performance status of 0 or 1 was recorded for the patients, and 0 to 3 prior chemotherapy regimens had been received by the patients. Durable clinical benefit was defined as progression-free survival longer than 6 months, and TCR features were also tested against progression-free and overall survival. About 90% of the 29 patients were identified as males with urothelial cancer of bladder origin, and a prior smoking history was reported by 18 of 29 patients. In the same patients, pretreatment tumors underwent whole exome sequencing and RNA sequencing in addition to TCR sequencing. A median of roughly 140,000 T cells and tens of thousands of unique TCRs was obtained from blood samples, and a median clonality of around 0.072 was observed. What the research found in general, with its limitations: A pretreatment peripheral blood TCR clonality below the median was linked to improved progression-free and overall survival. Patients with durable benefit showed greater expansion of tumor-associated TCR clones in peripheral blood 3 weeks after starting treatment (n of about 20, p = 0.022). Small sample size (n of about 30) and many exploratory analyses mean the results are intended to be hypothesis-generating.

Synthetic TCR analog templates were spiked into each PCR to estimate absolute template abundance from read counts. Using the immunoSEQ assay, TCRbeta CDR3 regions were amplified from genomic DNA with bias-controlled V and J gene primers. Rearranged TCRbeta segments were sequenced at approximately 20X coverage. As for how the authors treated the data: Sequencing errors were corrected by clustering, and CDR3s were annotated against IMGT so that V, D and J genes could be assigned. Downstream analyses used only productive TCRbeta rearrangements and left out out-of-frame or stop-codon sequences. Clonality was computed as one minus Shannon entropy normalized by the log of the number of unique productive sequences. Fisher's exact test with Benjamini-Hochberg correction, at a threshold of adjusted p below 0.01, was used to find clones that differed between time points or between blood and tumor. TCRdb took over this immuneACCESS table, retaining in-frame rearrangements with V and J assigned. Such tables are incomplete; in checked studies, under half of the missing clones stem from an unresolved V gene, and the remainder is unexplained. D and trimming come from the DNA, and the V and J calls and clone size come from that table. Within this sample are roughly 120,000 clones, with roughly 90% of them counted one time only. Clones ranked in the top ten supply more than 3% of the sample.

Concerning this clone itself: What antigen it recognizes has not been identified. No per-base quality is available; no much larger clone lies one base away.

The time point tag for this specimen amounts to: peripheral blood 6 weeks after treatment start. A cohort of 30 or so patients with locally advanced or metastatic urothelial carcinoma, treated at Memorial Sloan Kettering on a trial protocol, was included. Peripheral blood mononuclear cells were collected pretreatment and during treatment, at between 1 and 8 total time points per patient. The Qiagen DNeasy Blood extraction kit was used to purify genomic DNA from total PBMCs and tumor samples. PBMCs were collected pretreatment and during treatment, and were isolated and stored as previously described. The germline V gene encodes CDR1 SGDLS and CDR2 YYNGEE. V is pared back by 4 bases and J by 2 bases, with 10 bases lying between the germline termini. Including cysteine and phenylalanine, the CDR3 has 13 amino acids. Only the CDR3 part of the read is kept: 39 bases, read in frame from the first base.

The specimen was PBMCs, collected around atezolizumab (anti-PD-L1) treatment. The receptor comes from a man between 60 and 70 years old with urothelial cancer. This chain joins TRBV9 to TRBJ2-7; a tentative D match to TRBD2 spans 6 bases. The CDR3 reads CASSPPSAYEQYF. The nucleotide sequence is TGTGCCAGCAGCCCACCTAGCGCCTACGAGCAGTACTTC.